Relative to its sample, the clone carrying this T cell receptor beta chain is medium-sized. Its target is not known. The record originates from a study of vaccination and CD4 T cells after COVID-19. Study as a whole: Drawing of post-COVID samples took place a median roughly 100 days after diagnosis (range 35 to 161). The study collected post-vaccine samples a median around 72 days after dose two, with a range of 14 to 241.

CDR1 and CDR2 (germline): SQVTM, ANQGSEA. V lost 3 bases and J 8 bases, leaving 19 bases between the germline ends. The CDR3 extends over 14 amino acids. The treatment here: roughly 10-day PBMC culture with coronavirus spike peptide pools or control peptides (ViraFEST assay). Collection of the unexposed donor's CD4+ T cells took place before the COVID-19 pandemic (2011-2018). Culture conditions combined roughly 2 million PBMCs per well with 10 IU/ml IL-2 and 8.5 to 10 ug/ml peptide pools. Sequencing of the DNA from cultured CD4+ T cells was carried out with the Oncomine TCR Beta short-read assay. Researchers extracted genomic DNA from CD4+ T cells that had been cultured. TCRdb re-derived calls from the PCR reads in MiXCR, one entry per CDR3 protein. The table shows several thousand distinct CDR3 sequences, with less than 65% occurring only once.

The source material was CD4+ T cells from blood, cultured in vitro. The genes are TRBV29-1 and TRBJ1-2; D uncertain. The receptor was isolated from a human donor in good health. The CDR3 protein is CSVDSVWGERGYTF. The CDR3, as DNA: TGCAGCGTTGACTCCGTTTGGGGAGAAAGAGGCTACACCTTC.